These 26 T cell receptor beta chains were sequenced from one sample in a study of PD-1 blockade in mismatch repair-deficient tumors. The data were produced by immunoSEQ multiplex PCR, yet TCRdb's version contains in-frame clones alone and is incomplete. The sample lists some 120,000 clones; more than 70% were seen once. Sequenced material: peripheral blood, taken just under 74 weeks after starting pembrolizumab. Every receptor here comes from an adult with mismatch repair-deficient cancer.

On this clone itself: Other nucleotide sequences from this sample produce the same CDR3. This chain connects TRBV5-4 to TRBJ2-2; 8 bases are shared with TRBD1. Unmatched junction bases numbered 1, after V lost 4 bases and J lost 5 bases. The germline V gene encodes CDR1 SGHNT and CDR2 YYREEE (reference sequence). The CDR3 extends over 13 amino acids. Here the CDR3 DNA reads TGTGCCAGCAGCCGGACAGGGACCGGGGAGCTGTTTTTT. Its translation is CASSRTGTGELFF.

The chain has TRBV27 and TRBJ2-4; TRBD2 is a possible D gene (5 bases). The CDR3 consists of 13 residues. The germline CDR1 and CDR2 sequences are MNHEY and SMNVEV (reference sequence). Trimming took 0 bases from V and 12 from J, leaving 12 bases between them. In DNA form, the CDR3 reads TGTGCCAGCAGTTTATCACTCGGGGATTATCAGTACTTC. Its protein product is CASSLSLGDYQYF.

The chain has TRBV28 and TRBJ2-3; 7 nucleotides align to TRBD2. CDR1 MDHEN and CDR2 SYDVKM come from the germline V gene. Trimming at V came to 5 bases and at J to 6 bases, leaving 5 bases not matched to a gene. CDR3 size: 13 residues. CDR3 nucleotide sequence: TGTGCCAGCAGTCCCCAGGGAGGGGATACGCAGTATTTT. Its translation: CASSPQGGDTQYF. The entire variable domain, with the rest obtained from reference TRBV28 and TRBJ2-3, is as follows: DVKVTQSSRYLVKRTGEKVFLECVQDMDHENMFWYRQDPGLGLRLIYFSYDVKMKEKGDIPEGYSVSREKKERFSLILESASTNQTSMYLCASSPQGGDTQYFGPGTRLTVL.

This clone showed up just once. J is TRBJ2-1 and V is TRBV19; D may match TRBD1 or TRBD2 (5 bases each). Germline-derived CDR1 and CDR2 are LNHDA and SQIVND (reference sequence). V dropped 5 bases and J dropped 4 bases, with 12 bases sitting between them. This CDR3 has 14 amino acids. In DNA form, the CDR3 reads TGTGCCAGTAGTTGGGGGACGGGATACAATGAGCAGTTCTTC. Encoded protein: CASSWGTGYNEQFF.

The chain has TRBV2 and TRBJ2-3; no clear D. The CDR3 spans 13 residues. V was pared by 9 bases and J by 1 base, with 11 bases between. From germline, CDR1 is SNHLY and CDR2 FYNNEI. CDR3 nucleotides: TGTGCCAGTAACCTGGGTCGCACAGATACGCAGTATTTT. Translation gives CASNLGRTDTQYF.

DNA for the CDR3: TGTGCCAGTAGTATGCGCCTTCTGAGCTCTGGAAACACCATATATTTT. Its translation is CASSMRLLSSGNTIYF. The gene calls are TRBV19 and TRBJ1-3; D call uncertain. Trimming shortened V by 3 bases and J by 0 bases, and 12 bases separated the two germline ends. This CDR3 has 16 residues. Germline CDR1 is LNHDA and CDR2 is SQIVND (reference sequence).

As for this clone: At one boundary the junction diverges from the germline segment, which might be a read error. The J gene is TRBJ1-5, the V gene TRBV6-1; D perhaps matches TRBD1 (5 bases). Germline V gives CDR1 MNHNS, CDR2 SASEGT. CDR3 length: 14 amino acids. The CDR3 sequence: CASRDLGGNQPQHF. CDR3 nucleotide sequence: TGTGCCAGCCGTGATCTAGGGGGCAATCAGCCCCAGCATTTT.

CDR3 bases: TGCGCCAGCAGCCAACTTGTTGGTGAAAAACTGTTTTTT. This gives the protein CASSQLVGEKLFF. The chain joins TRBV4-1 to TRBJ1-4; no clear D gene. V gave up 2 bases and J gave up 7 bases, with 8 bases separating them. Per the germline V gene, CDR1 is MGHRA and CDR2 is YSYEKL. This CDR3 region has 13 residues.

V and J are TRBV2 and TRBJ2-2, with 8 bases that match TRBD2. V shed 4 bases, J shed 4 bases, and the junction held 8 bases outside the gene matches. The CDR3 runs 16 residues. Per germline, CDR1 SNHLY and CDR2 FYNNEI. The CDR3 nucleotides read TGTGCCAGCAGTGCCCGGACTAGCCGGGGCACCGGGGAGCTGTTTTTT. Protein product: CASSARTSRGTGELFF.

This chain links TRBV27 with TRBJ2-7, with D tentatively TRBD1 (5 bases). This CDR3 has 14 residues. From germline, CDR1 is MNHEY and CDR2 SMNVEV (reference sequence). V lost 6 bases and J lost 0, with 12 bases in between. The CDR3 nucleotides read TGTGCCAGCAGCCTTGGGGCATACTCCTACGAGCAGTACTTC. It is translated as CASSLGAYSYEQYF.

In this sample, this clone turned up once. The gene calls are TRBV10-1 and TRBJ2-7, with D maybe TRBD2 (7 bases). Germline CDR1 is WNHNN and CDR2 is SYGVQD (reference sequence). The CDR3 spans 16 residues. Trimming pared 0 bases from V and 6 bases from J, leaving 18 bases between. DNA of the CDR3: TGCGCCAGCAGTGAGTCGGGGGGCCGGGAGGCGGGCGAGCAGTACTTC. This sequence encodes CASSESGGREAGEQYF.

This rearrangement joins TRBV28 to TRBJ1-4, with TRBD1 identical over 8 bases. Trimming at V came to 6 bases and at J to 4 bases, leaving 10 bases not matched to a gene. This CDR3 is built from 16 residues. From germline, CDR1 is MDHEN and CDR2 SYDVKM. CDR3 DNA sequence: TGTGCCAGCAGCCTCCCCCCAGGGGGCCGTAATGAAAAACTGTTTTTT. Translating it yields CASSLPPGGRNEKLFF.

The rearrangement uses TRBV30 and TRBJ1-4, with D unclear. V was cut by 1 base and J by 5 bases, with 8 bases left in between. The CDR3 has 13 residues. Germline assignment: CDR1 GTSNPN and CDR2 SVGIG (reference sequence). The CDR3 sequence is CAWSADLNEKLFF. Here the CDR3 DNA reads TGTGCCTGGAGTGCCGACCTCAATGAAAAACTGTTTTTT.

This clone was counted between two and nine times. The chain has TRBV15 and TRBJ1-2, with D unresolved. Trimming took off 0 bases at V and 3 bases at J, with 5 bases between the two ends. Germline-derived CDR1 and CDR2 are LNHNV and YYDKDF (reference sequence). This CDR3 has 13 residues. The CDR3 region is CATSREVHYGYTF. The CDR3 DNA reads TGTGCCACCAGCAGAGAGGTTCACTATGGCTACACCTTC. Together with reference TRBV15 and TRBJ1-2, the CDR3 gives the full variable domain: DAMVIQNPRYQVTQFGKPVTLSCSQTLNHNVMYWYQQKSSQAPKLLFHYYDKDFNNEADTPDNFQSRRPNTSFCFLDIRSPGLGDTAMYLCATSREVHYGYTFGSGTRLTVV.

This chain links TRBV28 with TRBJ2-7; TRBD2 might be the D (5 bases). There are 14 residues in the CDR3. V shed 7 bases and J shed 2 bases, with 15 bases lying between them. The germline gives CDR1 MDHEN, CDR2 SYDVKM. The CDR3 reads CASTLDSGAYEQYF. CDR3 in DNA: TGTGCCAGCACCCTTGACTCCGGGGCCTACGAGCAGTACTTC.

The chain is built from TRBV28 and TRBJ2-1, with a weak D call TRBD2 (6 bases). CDR3 length: 17 residues. Germline V gene data show CDR1 as MDHEN and CDR2 as SYDVKM. V shed 6 bases and J shed 5 bases, with 23 bases lying between them. DNA of the CDR3: TGTGCCAGCAGAGCAGACAGACTCGGGACTCTCGACAATGAGCAGTTCTTC. The encoded protein is CASRADRLGTLDNEQFF.

V is TRBV28 and J is TRBJ1-1; the match to TRBD1 covers 11 bases. After removal of 7 bases from V and 6 bases from J, the junction contained 13 bases not matched to a gene. The CDR3 contains 16 residues. Looked up from germline, CDR1 is MDHEN and CDR2 is SYDVKM. The CDR3 region is CASTPWGQGVGAEAFF. CDR3 bases: TGTGCCAGCACCCCCTGGGGACAGGGGGTTGGAGCTGAAGCTTTCTTT.

The V and J genes are TRBV5-1 and TRBJ2-7, with D tentatively TRBD1 or TRBD2 (6 bases each). The ends were cut back, 4 bases at V and 3 bases at J, with 11 bases in the middle. Germline CDR1 reads SGHRS; CDR2 reads YFSETQ. The CDR3 is 13 residues long. This CDR3 is CASSPRGGYEQYF. The CDR3 nucleotides are TGCGCCAGCAGCCCCAGGGGAGGCTACGAGCAGTACTTC. The full variable domain, completed using reference TRBV5-1 and TRBJ2-7, is KAGVTQTPRYLIKTRGQQVTLSCSPISGHRSVSWYQQTPGQGLQFLFEYFSETQRNKGNFPGRFSGRQFSNSRSEMNVSTLELGDSALYLCASSPRGGYEQYFGPGTRLTVT.

This clone was observed once. The chain joins TRBV7-2 to TRBJ1-5; TRBD1 agrees at 7 bases. V shed 11 bases, J shed 1 base, and the junction held 14 bases outside the gene matches. The CDR3 extends over 16 amino acids. Germline CDR1 is SGHTA and CDR2 is FQGNSA. The CDR3 DNA is TGTGCCTCGGGACAGAGCCTTTGGGAAAGCAATCAGCCCCAGCATTTT. Translation gives CASGQSLWESNQPQHF.

V and J are TRBV12-5 and TRBJ2-7; D perhaps matches TRBD2 (5 bases). Trimming shortened V by 2 bases and J by 5 bases, and 16 bases separated the two germline ends. This CDR3 contains 15 residues. Germline values: CDR1 LGHNT, CDR2 FRNRAP. CDR3 nucleotide sequence: TGTGCTAGTGGTTTGATCGGGAACCCGGTGGACGAGCAGTACTTC. Amino acids: CASGLIGNPVDEQYF. The variable domain in full, completed from reference TRBV12-5 and TRBJ2-7, reads DARVTQTPRHKVTEMGQEVTMRCQPILGHNTVFWYRQTMMQGLELLAYFRNRAPLDDSGMPKDRFSAEMPDATLATLKIQPSEPRDSAVYFCASGLIGNPVDEQYFGPGTRLTVT.

In this sample, this clone turned up a few times. The V and J genes are TRBV30 and TRBJ1-5; D not resolved. Germline CDR1 and CDR2: GTSNPN and SVGIG (reference sequence). Deletions cut 2 bases from V and 0 bases from J, with 14 bases between. The CDR3 has 16 amino acids. DNA for the CDR3: TGTGCCTGGAGTCCCCTGGGATATTATAGCAATCAGCCCCAGCATTTT. Translated: CAWSPLGYYSNQPQHF.

V gene TRBV19 combines with J gene TRBJ1-2; D not certain. The CDR3 has 13 amino acids. CDR1 and CDR2 from the germline V gene are LNHDA and SQIVND (reference sequence). Trimming cost V 0 bases and J 4 bases, with 6 bases left between them. CDR3 DNA: TGTGCCAGTAGTATAGAACGGCTCTATGGCTACACCTTC. Protein product: CASSIERLYGYTF.

The count of this clone is one. The chain combines TRBV5-4 with TRBJ1-1; D call uncertain. V lost 1 base and J lost 1, with 8 bases in between. The CDR3 is 14 amino acids. The germline CDR1 and CDR2 sequences are SGHNT and YYREEE (reference sequence). For the CDR3, the DNA is TGTGCCAGCAGCTTGCGGGGAGGGAACACTGAAGCTTTCTTT. This encodes CASSLRGGNTEAFF.

The chain couples TRBV25-1 to TRBJ2-3; unclear D gene. Trimming took 1 base from V and 0 from J, leaving 17 bases between them. CDR1 is MGHDK and CDR2 is SYGVNS in the germline V gene. The CDR3 contains 18 residues. CDR3 sequence reads: CASSESAGSVASTDTQYF. CDR3 coding DNA: TGTGCCAGCAGTGAATCTGCAGGCTCCGTTGCTAGCACAGATACGCAGTATTTT. Variable domain in full (rest from reference TRBV25-1 and TRBJ2-3): EADIYQTPRYLVIGTGKKITLECSQTMGHDKMYWYQQDPGMELHLIHYSYGVNSTEKGDLSSESTVSRIRTEHFPLTLESARPSHTSQYLCASSESAGSVASTDTQYFGPGTRLTVL.

In its sample, this clone was seen once. This chain joins TRBV6-5 and TRBJ1-1; 8 nucleotides align to TRBD1. The germline V gene has CDR1 MNHEY and CDR2 SVGAGI. This CDR3 is 14 amino acids long. Trimming cost V 0 bases and J 4 bases; bases outside gene matches: 1. The CDR3 bases are TGTGCCAGCAGTTACTCCGGACAGGGCACTGAAGCTTTCTTT. Translation: CASSYSGQGTEAFF.

The V and J genes are TRBV9 and TRBJ2-7; D is tentatively TRBD1 or TRBD2 (5 bases each). The CDR3 contains 15 residues. Deletions cut 3 bases from V and 7 bases from J, with 20 bases between. Germline V lookup: CDR1 SGDLS, CDR2 YYNGEE. DNA for the CDR3: TGTGCCAGCAGCGGAGGGGCTGGCAGGGTGGGGGAGCAGTACTTC. Its protein is CASSGGAGRVGEQYF.